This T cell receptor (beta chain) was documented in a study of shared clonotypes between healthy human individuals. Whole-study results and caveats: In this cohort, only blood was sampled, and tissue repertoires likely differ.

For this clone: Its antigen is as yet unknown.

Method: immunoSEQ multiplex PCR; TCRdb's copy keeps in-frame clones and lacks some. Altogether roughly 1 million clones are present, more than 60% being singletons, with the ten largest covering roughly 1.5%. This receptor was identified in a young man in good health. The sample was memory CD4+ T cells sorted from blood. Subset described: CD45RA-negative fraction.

In DNA, the CDR3 is TGTGCCAGCAGCTTAGGCGGGAGTTTTTCCAATGAGCAGTTCTTC. Translated, it gives CASSLGGSFSNEQFF. The chain joins TRBV7-2 to TRBJ2-1; 7 bases line up with TRBD2. Unmatched junction bases numbered 6, after V lost 1 base and J lost 6 bases. This CDR3 has 15 residues. Germline loops: CDR1 SGHTA, CDR2 FQGNSA.